This T cell receptor beta chain was profiled in a study of cytomegalovirus exposure and HLA in healthy donors. Regarding the study as a whole: In vitro data verified three CMV-associated chains as specific for CMV antigens. In a later analysis, most CMV-associated TCR beta chains appeared HLA-restricted.

PCR employed 60 Vbeta and 13 Jbeta primers. Here immunoSEQ multiplex PCR was the method, and the copy in TCRdb shows in-frame clones only, minus some. This table has roughly 120,000 clones, around 83% appearing once. CDR3 length equals 13 residues. CDR1 SQVTM and CDR2 ANQGSEA come from the germline V gene. Trimming pared 2 bases from V and 8 bases from J, leaving 15 bases between. About this clone itself: Its specificity is not known.

Sequenced input: PBMCs. The sequence was obtained from a woman aged 60-70 years in good health and CMV-seropositive. V and J are TRBV29-1 and TRBJ1-2; D is possibly TRBD1 (6 bases). This chain's CDR3 is CSVEQGLRWGYTF. The CDR3 region has the DNA TGCAGCGTTGAACAGGGGTTACGGTGGGGCTACACCTTC.